This TCR beta chain was retrieved from a study of blood T cells in healthy people across ages. About the research overall: Roughly one uniquely barcoded beta molecule per two T cells was captured. Study conclusions and caveats: In these data, TCR beta diversity tracked strongly with naive T cell percentage. Higher diversity, along with more naive CD4+ cells, distinguished long-lived donors from aged donors.

Per the germline V gene, CDR1 is DFQATT and CDR2 is SNEGSKA (reference sequence). Trimming cost V 1 base and J 0 bases, with 10 bases left between them. This CDR3 is 16 amino acids long. As concerns this clonotype: Its antigen is unidentified.

Then a second PCR, running roughly 7 to 11 cycles, was carried out with a sample-barcoded 5' primer and a J-beta primer mix. MiXCR, applied by TCRdb to the 5' RACE reads, yields one record per CDR3 protein. The repertoire holds under 2,000,000 distinct CDR3 sequences, with roughly 50% as singletons. The sequencing input was blood. The origin of this receptor is a woman aged 40-49 years in good health. The chain recombines TRBV20-1 with TRBJ1-6; no definite D call. The CDR3 loop reads CSARGQGGSYNSPLHF. CDR3 sequence (DNA): TGCAGTGCTAGAGGCCAAGGAGGCTCCTATAATTCACCCCTCCACTTT.